This entry lists 27 T cell receptor beta chains sequenced from one sample in a study of CD8 T cells in Susac syndrome. Reverse transcription of about 0.5 to 1 ug RNA used random hexamers. TCRdb called the immunoSEQ multiplex PCR reads again in MiXCR, with one record for every CDR3 protein. The table shows around 190,000 distinct CDR3 sequences, with 85% to 95% occurring only once. Source material: CD4+ T cells from PBMCs. The receptors here all came from a human donor in good health.

The rearrangement joins TRBV7-9 to TRBJ2-5; possibly TRBD1 for D (6 bases). Germline V CDR1 and CDR2: SEHNR, FQNEAQ (reference sequence). V was cut by 2 bases and J by 1 base, with 11 bases left in between. The CDR3 is 15 residues long. The CDR3 DNA reads as TGTGCCAGCAGCTTATTCGACAGGTTCCAAGAGACCCAGTACTTC. Protein product: CASSLFDRFQETQYF.

The chain links TRBV20-1 to TRBJ2-7, with D tentatively TRBD2 (5 bases). Germline CDR1 and CDR2: DFQATT and SNEGSKA (reference sequence). Between the trimmed V and J ends, which lost 0 bases and 6 bases, there was a span of 18 bases. The CDR3 totals 15 residues. The CDR3 sequence is CSAREGSGRVREQYV. Here the CDR3 DNA reads TGCAGTGCTAGAGAGGGGTCGGGAAGGGTTCGCGAGCAGTACGTC.

The chain carries TRBV7-3 and TRBJ2-2; weak D call: TRBD2 (5 bases). V was clipped by 4 bases and J by 5 bases, with 14 bases between them. The CDR3 covers 15 residues. Germline loops: CDR1 SGHTA, CDR2 FQGTGA. The CDR3 DNA reads as TGTGCCAGCAGCTCTTACTATGGCGGGACCGGGGAGCTGTTTTTT. This translates into CASSSYYGGTGELFF.

The chain links TRBV29-1 to TRBJ1-1, with D perhaps matching TRBD1 (5 bases). CDR1 is SQVTM and CDR2 is ANQGSEA in the germline V gene. This CDR3 comprises 13 residues. V was shortened by 3 bases and J by 0 bases, with 8 bases between the two germline ends. CDR3 DNA: TGCAGCGTTGATCAGGGCATGAACACTGAAGCTTTCTTT. It encodes CSVDQGMNTEAFF.

The chain combines TRBV27 with TRBJ1-4, with D unclear. The V gene lost 4 bases and the J gene lost 2 bases, with 5 bases spanning the gap. The germline CDR1 and CDR2 sequences are MNHEY and SMNVEV (reference sequence). The CDR3 covers 13 residues. DNA of the CDR3: TGTGCCAGCAGTTCCCGGACTAATGAAAAACTGTTTTTT. Its protein product is CASSSRTNEKLFF.

The V call is TRBV18, the J call TRBJ2-7, with TRBD1 identical over 10 bases. CDR3 length equals 14 residues. Germline V gives CDR1 KGHSH, CDR2 LQKENI. Trimming removed 8 bases from V and 3 bases from J; junction bases left unmatched: 7. The CDR3 sequence: CASRSGTGVYEQYV. The CDR3 DNA follows: TGTGCCAGCCGATCCGGGACAGGGGTCTACGAGCAGTACGTC.

This clonotype was picked up one time. CDR3 nucleotides: TGTGCCAGCAGCCGGGGGCTGGAAGAGACCCAGTACTTC. Its translation is CASSRGLEETQYF. J is TRBJ2-5 and V is TRBV28; either TRBD1 or TRBD2 may supply D (6 bases each). CDR3 size: 13 residues. The germline CDR1 and CDR2 sequences are MDHEN and SYDVKM. V was cut by 6 bases and J by 3 bases, with 11 bases left in between.

V and J are TRBV29-1 and TRBJ2-3, with 14 bases aligning to TRBD2. CDR1 and CDR2 from the germline V gene are SQVTM and ANQGSEA. The CDR3 consists of 19 residues. V was pared by 0 bases and J by 1 base, with 9 bases of the junction left unmatched. This CDR3 reads CSVEDMGLAGAYGTDTQYF. DNA of the CDR3: TGCAGCGTTGAAGACATGGGACTAGCGGGAGCCTATGGCACAGATACGCAGTATTTT.

The chain is built from TRBV20-1 and TRBJ2-6, with no clear D. The germline V gene has CDR1 DFQATT and CDR2 SNEGSKA (reference sequence). V lost 6 bases, J lost 4 bases, and 7 bases lay in between. The CDR3 covers 12 residues. The CDR3 region has the DNA TGCAGTGCGCACGGGGGGGCCAACGTCCTGACTTTC. This sequence encodes CSAHGGANVLTF.

The chain carries TRBV4-3 and TRBJ1-2; D is possibly TRBD1 (5 bases). The CDR3 totals 16 residues. Deletions cut 0 bases from V and 4 bases from J, with 15 bases between. The V gene's germline CDR1 is LGHNA and CDR2 YSLEER. The CDR3 reads CASSQEGTGVPYGYTF. CDR3 coding DNA: TGCGCCAGCAGCCAAGAAGGAACGGGGGTCCCCTATGGCTACACCTTC.

This sequence joins TRBV3-1 and TRBJ2-1; D possibly uses TRBD1 or TRBD2 (5 bases each). The CDR3 is made up of 15 amino acids. Trimming cost V 1 base and J 6 bases, with 13 bases left between them. Germline V gene sequence: CDR1 LGHDT, CDR2 YNNKEL (reference sequence). The CDR3: CASSQGEERGNEQFF. Here the CDR3 DNA reads TGTGCCAGCAGCCAAGGAGAGGAGAGGGGCAATGAGCAGTTCTTC.

The rearrangement uses TRBV3-1 and TRBJ1-2; D is unclear. Germline CDR1 reads LGHDT; CDR2 reads YNNKEL (reference sequence). V was shortened by 1 base and J by 8 bases, with 14 bases between the two germline ends. The CDR3 covers 14 residues. CDR3 DNA sequence: TGTGCCAGCAGCCAAGGGTCGACTTCCTGGGGCTACACCTTC. Encoded protein: CASSQGSTSWGYTF. Looking up the rest from reference TRBV3-1 and TRBJ1-2 gives the full variable domain: DTAVSQTPKYLVTQMGNDKSIKCEQNLGHDTMYWYKQDSKKFLKIMFSYNNKELIINETVPNRFSPKSPDKAHLNLHINSLELGDSAVYFCASSQGSTSWGYTFGSGTRLTVV.

The rearrangement uses TRBV13 and TRBJ2-7; 7 positions match TRBD2. Trimming removed 6 bases from V and 6 bases from J; junction bases left unmatched: 8. The CDR3 runs 13 residues. The germline gives CDR1 PRHDT, CDR2 FYEKMQ (reference sequence). The CDR3 DNA follows: TGTGCCAGCAGGATGGCGGGAGCAGTCGAGCAGTACGTC. Its translation is CASRMAGAVEQYV.

This chain connects TRBV24-1 to TRBJ1-5; 7 bases are a match to TRBD1. The germline V gene encodes CDR1 KGHDR and CDR2 SFDVKD. The ends lost 4 bases at V and 0 bases at J; junction bases unmatched: 5. The CDR3 extends over 16 amino acids. The DNA for the CDR3 is TGTGCCACCAGTGAATCCGGGACAGATAGCAATCAGCCCCAGCATTTT. It yields the protein CATSESGTDSNQPQHF.

This CDR3 is CASSFPGPGGGYTF. The CDR3 nucleotides are TGTGCCAGCAGTTTCCCTGGGCCCGGGGGAGGCTACACCTTC. This chain joins TRBV12-3 or TRBV12-4 and TRBJ1-2; possible D gene TRBD1, 5 bases. V was pared by 3 bases and J by 8 bases, with 16 bases between. This CDR3 comprises 14 residues.

The chain employs TRBV7-9 and TRBJ2-7, with TRBD1 as a possible D gene (5 bases). Germline CDR1 SEHNR, CDR2 FQNEAQ (reference sequence). CDR3 size: 18 residues. The germline V and J ends were trimmed by 1 base and 3 bases, with 22 bases remaining between them. The CDR3 DNA reads TGTGCCAGCAGCTTAGATTTTGGGCAGGGCGCAGCTCACTACGAGCAGTACGTC. Amino acid sequence: CASSLDFGQGAAHYEQYV.

The V call is TRBV2, the J call TRBJ2-1; tentative D call: TRBD2 (6 bases). CDR3 length: 13 amino acids. Trimming left V 2 bases short and J 12 bases short, with 14 bases between. In germline, CDR1 is SNHLY, CDR2 FYNNEI. The CDR3 loop is CASSERGAGSQFF. As DNA, the CDR3 is TGTGCCAGCAGTGAAAGGGGAGCGGGTTCGCAGTTCTTC.

The rearrangement links TRBV25-1 to TRBJ2-1, with D tentatively TRBD2 (5 bases). Looked up from germline, CDR1 is MGHDK and CDR2 is SYGVNS. The CDR3 totals 15 residues. Trimming removed 0 bases from V and 0 bases from J, with 6 bases in between. The CDR3 DNA follows: TGTGCCAGCAGTGAATATGAGGGCTCCTACAATGAGCAGTTCTTC. Translation: CASSEYEGSYNEQFF.

The gene calls are TRBV29-1 and TRBJ2-3, with D unclear. This CDR3 has 11 residues. The germline CDR1 and CDR2 sequences are SQVTM and ANQGSEA. V lost 4 bases and J 6 bases, leaving 8 bases between the germline ends. CDR3 nucleotide sequence: TGCAGCGTTGTCACTACCGATACGCAGTATTTT. Translated, it gives CSVVTTDTQYF.

This clonotype was counted a few times. The chain has TRBV7-9 and TRBJ2-5; a weak D match, TRBD2 (6 bases). V was trimmed by 2 bases and J by 2 bases, leaving 9 bases between them. This CDR3 has 14 residues. Germline values: CDR1 SEHNR, CDR2 FQNEAQ (reference sequence). The CDR3 reads CASSLISGQETQYF. DNA for the CDR3: TGTGCCAGCAGCTTAATTAGCGGACAAGAGACCCAGTACTTC.

The chain joins TRBV7-9 to TRBJ2-7; 9 bases are shared with TRBD2. Germline V gives CDR1 SEHNR, CDR2 FQNEAQ (reference sequence). J lost 5 bases, V lost 5 bases, and 7 bases had no gene match. This CDR3 comprises 14 residues. The CDR3 spells CASSPGLAVDEQYV. The CDR3 DNA sequence: TGTGCCAGCAGCCCGGGACTAGCAGTCGACGAGCAGTACGTC.

The chain employs TRBV6-2 or TRBV6-3 and TRBJ2-7, with D tentatively TRBD2 (6 bases). This CDR3 has 17 amino acids. Germline V gene lookup returns CDR1 MNHEY and CDR2 SVGEGT. The V gene lost 4 bases and the J gene lost 4 bases, with 23 bases spanning the gap. This chain's CDR3 is CASSSQVRGKRGYEQYF. The CDR3 DNA sequence: TGTGCCAGCAGTTCCCAGGTCCGGGGGAAAAGAGGGTACGAGCAGTACTTC.

This clonotype was observed once. V is TRBV6-1 and J is TRBJ2-3, with 9 positions matching TRBD1. CDR3 length equals 17 residues. Per germline, CDR1 MNHNS and CDR2 SASEGT. Trimming at V came to 6 bases and at J to 3 bases, leaving 13 bases not matched to a gene. As DNA, the CDR3 is TGTGCCAGCAGACAATCCCCATACAGGGGGCTGACAGATACGCAGTATTTT. Translated, it gives CASRQSPYRGLTDTQYF.

The chain couples TRBV20-1 to TRBJ2-5; 9 positions match TRBD1. V lost 0 bases, J lost 7 bases, and 12 bases stayed unmatched. This CDR3 spans 16 amino acids. Germline loops: CDR1 DFQATT, CDR2 SNEGSKA (reference sequence). The DNA for the CDR3 is TGCAGTGCTAGAGATTCTCGGCGTCGGACAGGGGCGACCCAGTACTTC. This gives the protein CSARDSRRRTGATQYF.

V usage is TRBV3-1 and J usage is TRBJ2-5; 14 bases map to TRBD2. Trimming took 4 bases from V and 5 from J; bases not matched to a gene: 9. This CDR3 comprises 17 residues. Looked up from germline, CDR1 is LGHDT and CDR2 is YNNKEL (reference sequence). CDR3 amino acids: CASSPWGLAGVAETQYF. DNA of the CDR3: TGTGCCAGCAGCCCATGGGGACTAGCGGGAGTAGCGGAGACCCAGTACTTC.

The rearrangement joins TRBV11-2 to TRBJ2-3; maybe TRBD2 (5 bases). The germline gives CDR1 SGHAT, CDR2 FQNNGV. V lost 8 bases, J lost 4 bases, and 19 bases lay in between. The CDR3 contains 15 residues. The CDR3 coding sequence is TGTGCCAGCTCCTGGGCGTCCCTAGCCCCAGATACGCAGTATTTT. Its protein product is CASSWASLAPDTQYF.

V usage is TRBV20-1 and J usage is TRBJ2-1, with 8 bases fitting TRBD1. The germline gives CDR1 DFQATT, CDR2 SNEGSKA (reference sequence). Trimming took 5 bases from V and 6 from J; bases not matched to a gene: 12. CDR3 length: 15 residues. CDR3 sequence (DNA): TGCAGTGCTGCCCAGGGGGCGCGGGCGGTCAATGAGCAGTTCTTC. This codes for CSAAQGARAVNEQFF.